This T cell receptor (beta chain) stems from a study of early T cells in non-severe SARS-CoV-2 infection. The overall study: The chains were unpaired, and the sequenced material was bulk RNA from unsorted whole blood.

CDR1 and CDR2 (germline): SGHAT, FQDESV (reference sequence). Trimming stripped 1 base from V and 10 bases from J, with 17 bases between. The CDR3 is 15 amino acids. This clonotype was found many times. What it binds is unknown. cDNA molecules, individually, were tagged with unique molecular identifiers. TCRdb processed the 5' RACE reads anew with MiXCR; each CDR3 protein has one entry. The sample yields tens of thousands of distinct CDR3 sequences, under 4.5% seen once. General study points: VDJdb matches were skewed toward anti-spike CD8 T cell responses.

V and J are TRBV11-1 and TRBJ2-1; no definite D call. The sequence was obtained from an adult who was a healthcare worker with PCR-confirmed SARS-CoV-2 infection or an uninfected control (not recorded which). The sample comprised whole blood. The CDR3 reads CASSLDVLFGLEQFF. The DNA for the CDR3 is TGTGCCAGCAGCTTAGACGTACTCTTCGGTCTGGAGCAGTTCTTC.